Listed below are T cell receptor beta chains from one sample, sequenced in a study of blood T cell repertoires in COVID-19. Using immunoSEQ multiplex PCR, the repertoire was profiled, and TCRdb retains in-frame clones only, with some absent. The data contain some 42,000 clones, roughly nine tenths of them singletons. Material: peripheral blood. Every receptor here comes from a human donor in a cohort sampled during active COVID-19. Each CDR3 is given without its conserved first and last residue. Clone size is not always given. Where it is, it says once, few, many or a class for expanded clones.

clone_size: .
v_call: TRBV15
j_call: TRBJ1-1
cdr3_aa: ATSRDNGQGEAF

clone_size: .
v_call: TRBV19
j_call: TRBJ2-7
cdr3_aa: ASSADRGNYEQY

clone_size: .
v_call: TRBV29-1
j_call: TRBJ1-4
cdr3_aa: SVRDRVYEKLF

clone_size: few
v_call: TRBV19
j_call: TRBJ2-7
cdr3_aa: ASSSQGQGEQY

clone_size: .
v_call: TRBV5-1
j_call: TRBJ2-7
cdr3_aa: ASSRTGDGEQY

clone_size: .
v_call: TRBV27
j_call: TRBJ1-2
cdr3_aa: ASSPGLPDGYT

clone_size: .
v_call: TRBV27
j_call: TRBJ1-2
cdr3_aa: ASSFRDRGGGYT

clone_size: .
v_call: TRBV20-1
j_call: TRBJ2-7
cdr3_aa: SAVSSDEQY

clone_size: .
v_call: TRBV2
j_call: TRBJ1-1
cdr3_aa: ASSDPGTGGMNTEAF

clone_size: .
v_call: TRBV11-3
j_call: TRBJ2-7
cdr3_aa: ASSLGRLTSNEQY

clone_size: .
v_call: TRBV7-2
j_call: TRBJ1-2
cdr3_aa: ASSLVRGDGYT

clone_size: .
v_call: TRBV19
j_call: TRBJ2-7
cdr3_aa: ASSIGGTEVYEQY

clone_size: .
v_call: TRBV5-1
j_call: TRBJ1-4
cdr3_aa: ASSPRGARGEKLF

clone_size: .
v_call: TRBV24-1
j_call: TRBJ1-2
cdr3_aa: ATSDDRGWNGYT

clone_size: .
v_call: TRBV6-5
j_call: TRBJ2-1
cdr3_aa: ASSPGTGARDEQF

clone_size: .
v_call: TRBV25-1
j_call: TRBJ1-2
cdr3_aa: ASSAGDRETEGYT

clone_size: .
v_call: TRBV4-3
j_call: TRBJ1-1
cdr3_aa: ASSRTPGQVNTEAF

clone_size: .
v_call: TRBV11-2
j_call: TRBJ1-1
cdr3_aa: ASSLDRIWRDTKKSTEAF

clone_size: .
v_call: TRBV5-5
j_call: TRBJ2-7
cdr3_aa: ASSPDWDRPYEQY

clone_size: .
v_call: TRBV11-2
j_call: TRBJ1-6
cdr3_aa: ASSYLTGPSNSPLH

clone_size: .
v_call: TRBV11-2
j_call: TRBJ2-1
cdr3_aa: ASSFRRLAGGYSYNEQF

clone_size: .
v_call: TRBV6-6
j_call: TRBJ1-5
cdr3_aa: ASSYRTGVNQPQH

clone_size: .
v_call: TRBV3-1/TRBV3-2
j_call: TRBJ1-2
cdr3_aa: ASSQDWGDGGYT

clone_size: few
v_call: TRBV25-1
j_call: TRBJ1-3
cdr3_aa: ASSSLGESGNTIY

clone_size: .
v_call: TRBV9
j_call: TRBJ1-3
cdr3_aa: ASSVSSSGNTIY

clone_size: .
v_call: TRBV15
j_call: TRBJ2-7
cdr3_aa: ATSRDSGTGSYEQY

clone_size: .
v_call: TRBV15
j_call: TRBJ2-6
cdr3_aa: ATRLSISGANVLT

clone_size: .
v_call: TRBV5-1
j_call: TRBJ2-7
cdr3_aa: ASSTGTDSYEQY

clone_size: .
v_call: TRBV9
j_call: TRBJ2-1
cdr3_aa: ASSDTGWEQF

clone_size: .
v_call: TRBV9
j_call: TRBJ1-1
cdr3_aa: ASSPQRTPNGNTEAF

clone_size: .
v_call: TRBV7-2
j_call: TRBJ1-2
cdr3_aa: ASSFDGSWGYT

clone_size: .
v_call: TRBV27
j_call: TRBJ2-3
cdr3_aa: ASSYAGQGADTQY

clone_size: .
v_call: TRBV27
j_call: TRBJ1-2
cdr3_aa: ASSKLTGNSGYT

clone_size: .
v_call: TRBV27
j_call: TRBJ1-2
cdr3_aa: ASSLRGGGGYGYT

clone_size: .
v_call: TRBV5-5
j_call: TRBJ1-5
cdr3_aa: ASSLYRDRDQPQH

clone_size: once
v_call: TRBV4-1
j_call: TRBJ2-4
cdr3_aa: ASSQEPGRAKNIQY

clone_size: .
v_call: TRBV13
j_call: TRBJ2-7
cdr3_aa: ASSLGGRGQGLREQY

clone_size: .
v_call: TRBV29-1
j_call: TRBJ2-7
cdr3_aa: SVGTGASQEQY

clone_size: .
v_call: TRBV5-1
j_call: TRBJ2-7
cdr3_aa: ASSFNYNNYEQY

clone_size: once
v_call: TRBV18
j_call: TRBJ1-6
cdr3_aa: ASSPPVGDSPLH

clone_size: .
v_call: TRBV5-1
j_call: TRBJ1-1
cdr3_aa: ASSLAGGAMPEAF

clone_size: .
v_call: TRBV7-9
j_call: TRBJ1-1
cdr3_aa: ASSLNDRGNTEAF